Sequencing of this T cell receptor beta chain was carried out in a study of blood T cell repertoires in COVID-19. Data came from immunoSEQ multiplex PCR; TCRdb stores just in-frame clones and leaves some out. The sample records 55,000 to 65,000 clones, roughly three quarters being singletons. Germline V lookup: CDR1 MGHRA, CDR2 YSYEKL. J was trimmed by 8 bases and V by 5 bases; bases with no gene match: 5. This CDR3 is 14 amino acids long. This rearrangement joins TRBV4-1 to TRBJ1-4, with 10 positions matching TRBD1. The sample consisted of peripheral blood. The source is a man aged 55 to 70 with acute or convalescent COVID-19. CDR3 loop: CASSWDRGREKLFF. The CDR3 DNA sequence: TGCGCCAGCAGCTGGGACAGGGGAAGGGAAAAACTGTTTTTT.